This entry lists 29 T cell receptor beta chains sequenced from one sample in a study of cytomegalovirus exposure and HLA in healthy donors. Only in-frame clones appear in the TCRdb table, and some are missing; sequencing was by immunoSEQ multiplex PCR. Of tens of thousands of clones in the sample, approximately 94% are singletons; the top ten hold around 1.9%. The sample was PBMCs. These receptor sequences come from a woman aged 18-30 years in good health and CMV-seropositive.

The chain uses TRBV5-6 and TRBJ2-7, with D possibly matching TRBD1 (6 bases). The ends were cut back, 0 bases at V and 4 bases at J, with 14 bases in the middle. CDR3 length: 15 amino acids. Germline V gene sequence: CDR1 SGHDT, CDR2 YYEEEE. CDR3 protein: CASSLGPAGTYEQYF. The CDR3 bases are TGTGCCAGCAGCTTGGGTCCCGCTGGGACATACGAGCAGTACTTC. The full variable domain, its missing parts supplied by reference TRBV5-6 and TRBJ2-7, is DAGVTQSPTHLIKTRGQQVTLRCSPKSGHDTVSWYQQALGQGPQFIFQYYEEEERQRGNFPDRFSGHQFPNYSSELNVNALLLGDSALYLCASSLGPAGTYEQYFGPGTRLTVT.

The chain uses TRBV16 and TRBJ1-2, with 7 bases aligning to TRBD1. This CDR3 comprises 15 residues. Trimming took 3 bases from V and 3 from J; bases not matched to a gene: 7. Germline V gene lookup returns CDR1 KGHSY and CDR2 FQNENV. CDR3 bases: TGTGCCAGCAGCCACCACAGGGGCTTGGACTATGGCTACACCTTC. Protein: CASSHHRGLDYGYTF.

The chain couples TRBV4-1 to TRBJ2-6; no reliable D call. This CDR3 contains 18 residues. Per the germline V gene, CDR1 is MGHRA and CDR2 is YSYEKL. V gave up 3 bases and J gave up 2 bases, with 17 bases separating them. CDR3 bases: TGCGCCAGCAGCCAGGTTGACATGGGCCTTACTGGGGCCAACGTCCTGACTTTC. It encodes CASSQVDMGLTGANVLTF.

The chain links TRBV4-2 to TRBJ1-1; D is unresolved. CDR1 is LGHNA and CDR2 is YNFKEQ in the germline V gene. This CDR3 has 15 residues. V lost 4 bases and J lost 0, with 12 bases in between. DNA of the CDR3: TGTGCCAGCAGCCCCGGGGATGGGTTGAACACTGAAGCTTTCTTT. It codes for CASSPGDGLNTEAFF.

The chain couples TRBV27 to TRBJ1-5; D is uncertain. The CDR3 has 13 amino acids. Between the trimmed V and J ends, which lost 6 bases and 6 bases, there was a span of 12 bases. CDR1 and CDR2 from the germline V gene are MNHEY and SMNVEV (reference sequence). The CDR3 DNA is TGTGCCAGCAGCCGCGAACCCGGTCAGCCCCAGCATTTT. Translation: CASSREPGQPQHF.

The chain uses TRBV30 and TRBJ1-1; the D gene is possibly TRBD1 (6 bases). The CDR3 is made up of 13 amino acids. V lost 3 bases and J 11 bases, leaving 19 bases between the germline ends. The germline gives CDR1 GTSNPN, CDR2 SVGIG (reference sequence). The CDR3 reads CAWSALGGGNAFF. The CDR3 region has the DNA TGTGCCTGGAGCGCTTTGGGGGGGGGCAATGCTTTCTTT.

This clone appeared once. V is TRBV4-1 and J is TRBJ2-7; no clear D gene. CDR3 length: 16 residues. With 0 bases removed from V and 0 bases from J, the gap between germline ends came to 12 bases. Germline V gene sequence: CDR1 MGHRA, CDR2 YSYEKL. Here the CDR3 DNA reads TGCGCCAGCAGCCAAGAGGGCCGGCCGAGCTCCTACGAGCAGTACTTC. Its protein is CASSQEGRPSSYEQYF.

The J gene is TRBJ2-1, the V gene TRBV7-8; TRBD2 agrees at 7 bases. This CDR3 is built from 21 residues. Per the germline V gene, CDR1 is SGHVS and CDR2 is FQNEAQ. The V segment lost 0 bases and the J segment 9 bases; nucleotides outside the gene matches: 26. As DNA, the CDR3 is TGTGCCAGCAGCTTAGCAGCAATCCTTGGCGGAAGGGAGGGCTTTACAGGTGAGCAGTTCTTC. It encodes CASSLAAILGGREGFTGEQFF.

This chain joins TRBV10-3 and TRBJ1-1; TRBD1 aligns across 9 bases. CDR1 is ENHRY, CDR2 SYGVKD, per germline. Trimming took 6 bases from V and 5 from J; bases not matched to a gene: 7. The CDR3 covers 14 residues. This chain's CDR3 is CAISPTGGWTEAFF. The CDR3 DNA reads TGTGCCATCAGCCCAACAGGGGGCTGGACTGAAGCTTTCTTT.

This chain connects TRBV18 to TRBJ2-1, with 14 bases lining up with TRBD2. V lost 3 bases, J lost 5 bases, and 6 bases stayed unmatched. This CDR3 region has 17 residues. Germline V gene lookup returns CDR1 KGHSH and CDR2 LQKENI. DNA of the CDR3: TGTGCCAGCTCACCGCTCGGGACTAGCGGGAGAAACAATGAGCAGTTCTTC. This encodes CASSPLGTSGRNNEQFF.

This chain connects TRBV11-3 to TRBJ2-1; 8 bases map to TRBD2. Germline CDR1 reads SGHNT; CDR2 reads YENEEA. V was pared by 7 bases and J by 1 base, with 6 bases of the junction left unmatched. The CDR3 has 15 residues. CDR3 in amino acids: CASTLTGGSYNEQFF. The CDR3 coding sequence is TGTGCCAGCACCCTCACGGGGGGGTCCTACAATGAGCAGTTCTTC.

The gene calls are TRBV19 and TRBJ1-1; a weak D match, TRBD1 (5 bases). Germline V gene sequence: CDR1 LNHDA, CDR2 SQIVND (reference sequence). V was trimmed by 8 bases and J by 1 base, leaving 8 bases between them. The CDR3 length is 12 residues. The CDR3 loop is CASLGQNTEAFF. The DNA for the CDR3 is TGTGCCAGTCTCGGACAGAACACTGAAGCTTTCTTT.

The rearrangement links TRBV5-1 to TRBJ2-4, with D maybe TRBD1 (5 bases). V was pared by 0 bases and J by 7 bases, with 11 bases between. Germline lookup yields CDR1 SGHRS and CDR2 YFSETQ. The CDR3 has 14 amino acids. CDR3 region: CASSLGQGRNIQYF. The CDR3 DNA is TGCGCCAGCAGCTTGGGGCAGGGAAGGAACATTCAGTACTTC.

This chain uses TRBV7-2 with TRBJ1-4; D is perhaps TRBD1 (6 bases). Germline loops: CDR1 SGHTA, CDR2 FQGNSA. The CDR3 consists of 15 residues. V lost 1 base and J lost 7, with 13 bases in between. The CDR3 nucleotides are TGTGCCAGCAGCTTAGAAGGGGGAACAGGTGAAAAACTGTTTTTT. It codes for CASSLEGGTGEKLFF.

J is TRBJ1-3 and V is TRBV7-9; D is unclear. CDR3 length: 14 amino acids. Trimming pared 4 bases from V and 0 bases from J, leaving 7 bases between. Germline lookup yields CDR1 SEHNR and CDR2 FQNEAQ (reference sequence). The CDR3 loop is CASSSPYSGNTIYF. CDR3 nucleotide sequence: TGTGCCAGCAGCTCACCCTACTCTGGAAACACCATATATTTT. The entire variable domain, with the rest obtained from reference TRBV7-9 and TRBJ1-3, is as follows: DTGVSQNPRHKITKRGQNVTFRCDPISEHNRLYWYRQTLGQGPEFLTYFQNEAQLEKSRLLSDRFSAERPKGSFSTLEIQRTEQGDSAMYLCASSSPYSGNTIYFGEGSWLTVV.

V usage is TRBV5-6 and J usage is TRBJ2-5; 16 nucleotides align to TRBD2. The germline CDR1 and CDR2 sequences are SGHDT and YYEEEE. The CDR3 is made up of 18 amino acids. Trimming took 3 bases from V and 4 from J; bases not matched to a gene: 9. As DNA, the CDR3 is TGTGCCAGCAGCTCCGGGACTAGCGGGGGGGCAAGGAGAGAGACCCAGTACTTC. It codes for CASSSGTSGGARRETQYF.

Only a few counts were recorded for this clone. J is TRBJ2-7 and V is TRBV25-1; D gene unclear. Germline CDR1 and CDR2: MGHDK and SYGVNS. The CDR3 consists of 13 residues. V dropped 4 bases and J dropped 1 base, with 8 bases sitting between them. CDR3 amino acids: CASSVPESYEQYF. The CDR3 nucleotides are TGTGCCAGCAGTGTTCCGGAGTCCTACGAGCAGTACTTC.

This rearrangement joins TRBV30 to TRBJ1-2, with D perhaps matching TRBD1 (6 bases). Between the trimmed V and J ends, which lost 3 bases and 7 bases, there was a span of 18 bases. From germline, CDR1 is GTSNPN and CDR2 SVGIG (reference sequence). CDR3 length equals 14 residues. In DNA form, the CDR3 reads TGTGCCTGGAGGAGGGGGGGCTTGGAAGGTGGCTACACCTTC. The encoded protein is CAWRRGGLEGGYTF.

The chain carries TRBV11-2 and TRBJ2-5; D unclear. The V and J ends lost 5 bases and 2 bases respectively, with 15 bases between them. Germline assignment: CDR1 SGHAT and CDR2 FQNNGV. The CDR3 is made up of 15 amino acids. The CDR3 DNA follows: TGTGCCAGCAGCCTATCGAGTGGCGGACAAGAGACCCAGTACTTC. Translated: CASSLSSGGQETQYF.

The rearrangement uses TRBV19 and TRBJ1-5; TRBD1 might be the D (5 bases). Per the germline V gene, CDR1 is LNHDA and CDR2 is SQIVND (reference sequence). The CDR3 spans 14 residues. Deletions cut 5 bases from V and 4 bases from J, with 12 bases between. The CDR3 loop is CASSPRVGNQPQHF. For the CDR3, the DNA is TGTGCCAGTAGTCCCAGGGTAGGAAATCAGCCCCAGCATTTT.

The chain joins TRBV11-2 to TRBJ1-5; D possibly corresponds to TRBD1 (5 bases). In germline, CDR1 is SGHAT, CDR2 FQNNGV. Trimming took off 5 bases at V and 6 bases at J, with 14 bases between the two ends. CDR3 size: 14 residues. CDR3 residues: CASSQGRAAQPQHF. The CDR3 bases are TGTGCCAGCAGCCAGGGTAGGGCGGCTCAGCCCCAGCATTTT.

This chain links TRBV4-1 with TRBJ2-7; perhaps TRBD2 as D (6 bases). The CDR3 is 14 amino acids. CDR1 and CDR2 from the germline V gene are MGHRA and YSYEKL. The ends were cut back, 4 bases at V and 3 bases at J, with 13 bases in the middle. CDR3 sequence reads: CASSLRLVSYEQYF. CDR3 sequence (DNA): TGCGCCAGCAGCCTACGACTAGTGAGCTACGAGCAGTACTTC.

This chain links TRBV19 with TRBJ1-5; TRBD1 agrees at 7 bases. CDR1 and CDR2 from the germline V gene are LNHDA and SQIVND (reference sequence). V lost 3 bases and J lost 5; bases outside the gene matches: 4. This CDR3 spans 14 amino acids. CDR3 sequence: CASSMEQGYQPQHF. CDR3 nucleotides: TGTGCCAGTAGTATGGAACAGGGGTATCAGCCCCAGCATTTT.

The chain combines TRBV5-1 with TRBJ1-4; 9 bases line up with TRBD1. V dropped 3 bases and J dropped 5; count of bases not matched to a gene: 5. The CDR3 is made up of 15 amino acids. From germline, CDR1 is SGHRS and CDR2 YFSETQ. The CDR3 DNA sequence: TGCGCCAGCAGCTCGTCCGGGACAGGGAATGAAAAACTGTTTTTT. Its protein is CASSSSGTGNEKLFF. Using reference TRBV5-1 and TRBJ1-4 for the parts outside the CDR3, the full variable domain is KAGVTQTPRYLIKTRGQQVTLSCSPISGHRSVSWYQQTPGQGLQFLFEYFSETQRNKGNFPGRFSGRQFSNSRSEMNVSTLELGDSALYLCASSSSGTGNEKLFFGSGTQLSVL.

The chain couples TRBV30 to TRBJ1-1; D is uncertain. The CDR3 contains 14 residues. Trimming pared 2 bases from V and 2 bases from J, leaving 12 bases between. Germline values: CDR1 GTSNPN, CDR2 SVGIG (reference sequence). Here the CDR3 DNA reads TGTGCCTGGAGTATAGGATTGGGCAACACTGAAGCTTTCTTT. This translates into CAWSIGLGNTEAFF.

This rearrangement joins TRBV5-6 to TRBJ2-3; D might be TRBD1 (6 bases). The CDR3 is 15 amino acids. Trimming pared 4 bases from V and 4 bases from J, leaving 16 bases between. Germline CDR1 is SGHDT and CDR2 is YYEEEE. This CDR3 is CASSPTGFAADTQYF. CDR3 DNA: TGTGCCAGCAGCCCAACAGGGTTTGCAGCAGATACGCAGTATTTT.

This clone was found once. This chain connects TRBV4-2 to TRBJ2-7; weak D call: TRBD1 (6 bases). The germline V gene encodes CDR1 LGHNA and CDR2 YNFKEQ. Trimming stripped 5 bases from V and 0 bases from J, with 11 bases between. The CDR3 loop spans 14 amino acids. CDR3 bases: TGTGCCAGCAGCGGGGTAGGGGGCTCCTACGAGCAGTACTTC. Its protein is CASSGVGGSYEQYF.

The CDR3 DNA reads TGTGCCAGCTCACCATTCGAACCGGGACTAGAAGGTGAGCAGTTCTTC. It codes for CASSPFEPGLEGEQFF. The rearrangement joins TRBV18 to TRBJ2-1; TRBD2 matches at 8 bases. CDR3 length: 16 amino acids. CDR1 is KGHSH and CDR2 is LQKENI in the germline V gene. The V segment lost 2 bases and the J segment 9 bases; nucleotides outside the gene matches: 12.

The rearrangement joins TRBV4-1 to TRBJ2-3; D may be TRBD2 (6 bases). Trimming removed 2 bases at V and 1 base at J, with 19 bases between. Germline loops: CDR1 MGHRA, CDR2 YSYEKL. This CDR3 has 18 amino acids. The CDR3 region has the DNA TGCGCCAGCAGCCAACAGGCGGGGTTGACACTTCGCACAGATACGCAGTATTTT. Amino acids: CASSQQAGLTLRTDTQYF.